This TCR beta chain was profiled in a study of graft-versus-host responses after intestinal transplantation. CDR3 size: 14 residues. Trimming took 4 bases from V and 2 from J, leaving 7 bases between them. The V gene's germline CDR1 is SGHRS and CDR2 YFSETQ. Clones were sequenced by immunoSEQ multiplex PCR, and TCRdb holds only the in-frame ones, with some missing. Of 35,000 to 45,000 clones in the sample, over 85% were seen once. Sequenced material: PBMCs, taken around 280 days after transplant. The receptor's source is a human patient who received an intestinal transplant, so some T cells may come from the graft donor. The V gene is TRBV5-1, the J gene TRBJ2-6; unclear D gene. CDR3 in amino acids: CASSTSPGANVLTF. DNA of the CDR3: TGCGCCAGCAGCACTTCGCCTGGGGCCAACGTCCTGACTTTC.